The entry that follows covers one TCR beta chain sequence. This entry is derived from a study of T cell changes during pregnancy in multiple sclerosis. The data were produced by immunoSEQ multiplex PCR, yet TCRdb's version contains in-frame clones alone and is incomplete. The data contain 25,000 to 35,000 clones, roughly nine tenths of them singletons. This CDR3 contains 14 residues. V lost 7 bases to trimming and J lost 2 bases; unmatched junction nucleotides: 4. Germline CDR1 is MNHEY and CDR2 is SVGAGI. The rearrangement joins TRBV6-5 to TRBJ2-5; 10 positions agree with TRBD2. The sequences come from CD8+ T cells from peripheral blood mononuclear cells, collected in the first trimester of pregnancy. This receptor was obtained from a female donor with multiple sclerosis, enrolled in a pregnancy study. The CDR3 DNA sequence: TGTGCCAGCATGATGACTAGCGGGCAAGAGACCCAGTACTTC. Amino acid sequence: CASMMTSGQETQYF.